Below are 27 T cell receptor beta chains sequenced from a single sample in a study of blood T cell repertoires in COVID-19 (TCRdb year 2020). Library construction relied on the immunoSEQ multiplex PCR assay. TCRdb re-hosts the immuneACCESS table, in-frame sequences only. Its copies lack some clones; in the studies checked, an unresolved V gene accounts for under half of them, and the cause for the rest is not known. The sample table records more than 300,000 clones; 87% of these occur just once. Together, the top ten hold 10% of the sample. The sequenced sample was peripheral blood. The receptor set was obtained from a woman in her 30s with COVID-19, enrolled during active disease.

The chain recombines TRBV24-1 with TRBJ1-5; a weak D match, TRBD1 (5 bases). The CDR3 is made up of 14 amino acids. The V and J ends lost 5 bases and 4 bases respectively, with 11 bases between them. The germline V gene has CDR1 KGHDR and CDR2 SFDVKD. The CDR3 bases are TGTGCCACCAGTGCCCCAGGGTATAATCAGCCCCAGCATTTT. This gives the protein CATSAPGYNQPQHF.

The chain is built from TRBV5-1 and TRBJ1-6; D perhaps matches TRBD1 (5 bases). The CDR3 is 14 amino acids. V was cut by 2 bases and J by 7 bases, with 10 bases left in between. From germline, CDR1 is SGHRS and CDR2 YFSETQ. The CDR3 DNA reads TGCGCCAGCAGCTTTCAGGGTGACAATTCACCCCTCCACTTT. This translates into CASSFQGDNSPLHF.

CDR3 amino acids: CASSSPGLAGYEQYF. As DNA, the CDR3 is TGTGCCAGCAGCTCCCCGGGACTAGCGGGGTACGAGCAGTACTTC. The rearrangement joins TRBV28 to TRBJ2-7; 13 bases agree with TRBD2. With V trimmed by 6 bases and J by 4 bases, 6 bases remained unmatched. Germline-derived CDR1 and CDR2 are MDHEN and SYDVKM. The CDR3 has 15 amino acids.

This clone was seen a single time. J is TRBJ2-1 and V is TRBV7-2; D not resolved. Trimming took off 1 base at V and 8 bases at J, with 6 bases between the two ends. Germline values: CDR1 SGHTA, CDR2 FQGNSA. The CDR3 runs to 12 residues. Here the CDR3 DNA reads TGTGCCAGCAGCTTAGGAATAGATGAGCAGTTCTTC. As protein: CASSLGIDEQFF.

The chain combines TRBV29-1 with TRBJ1-5; perhaps TRBD1 as D (6 bases). V was shortened by 5 bases and J by 2 bases, with 13 bases between the two germline ends. CDR3 length: 14 amino acids. CDR1 is SQVTM and CDR2 is ANQGSEA in the germline V gene. The CDR3 spells CSVWGGGGNQPQHF. DNA for the CDR3: TGCAGCGTTTGGGGAGGGGGGGGCAATCAGCCCCAGCATTTT.

V usage is TRBV19 and J usage is TRBJ1-4; 8 bases are a match to TRBD1. The CDR3 runs to 14 residues. Trimming cost V 3 bases and J 4 bases; bases outside gene matches: 1. CDR1 is LNHDA, CDR2 SQIVND, per germline (reference sequence). The CDR3 loop reads CASSIGQGNEKLFF. The CDR3 DNA sequence: TGTGCCAGTAGTATCGGACAGGGTAATGAAAAACTGTTTTTT. Based on the CDR3 plus reference TRBV19 and TRBJ1-4, the full variable domain is DGGITQSPKYLFRKEGQNVTLSCEQNLNHDAMYWYRQDPGQGLRLIYYSQIVNDFQKGDIAEGYSVSREKKESFPLTVTSAQKNPTAFYLCASSIGQGNEKLFFGSGTQLSVL.

This rearrangement joins TRBV15 to TRBJ2-5, with D maybe TRBD1 (6 bases). This CDR3 comprises 16 residues. Germline V gene sequence: CDR1 LNHNV, CDR2 YYDKDF (reference sequence). V shed 5 bases and J shed 4 bases, with 20 bases lying between them. CDR3 sequence: CATSSSGATWGETQYF. The DNA of the CDR3 is TGTGCCACCAGCTCCTCAGGGGCGACATGGGGAGAGACCCAGTACTTC.

V is TRBV9 and J is TRBJ1-3; weak D call: TRBD1 (6 bases). The germline gives CDR1 SGDLS, CDR2 YYNGEE. The CDR3 totals 14 residues. V was trimmed by 5 bases and J by 0 bases, leaving 9 bases between them. In nucleotides, the CDR3 is TGTGCCAGCAGGGGGGCCAACTCTGGAAACACCATATATTTT. Translating it yields CASRGANSGNTIYF. The whole variable domain, filled in from reference TRBV9 and TRBJ1-3, reads DSGVTQTPKHLITATGQRVTLRCSPRSGDLSVYWYQQSLDQGLQFLIQYYNGEERAKGNILERFSAQQFPDLHSELNLSSLELGDSALYFCASRGANSGNTIYFGEGSWLTVV.

The V gene is TRBV27, the J gene TRBJ1-4, with D possibly matching TRBD1 (6 bases). Trimming took off 8 bases at V and 1 base at J, with 11 bases between the two ends. The V gene's germline CDR1 is MNHEY and CDR2 SMNVEV (reference sequence). This CDR3 comprises 14 residues. The CDR3 coding sequence is TGTGCCAGCGCACTCAGGGGAACTAATGAAAAACTGTTTTTT. Translating gives CASALRGTNEKLFF.

The chain carries TRBV5-1 and TRBJ2-3; 9 bases align to TRBD1. Germline loops: CDR1 SGHRS, CDR2 YFSETQ. The junction had 8 bases not matched to a gene; V was cut back by 0 bases and J by 6 bases. The CDR3 sequence is 16 residues long. This CDR3 reads CASSLGTGVLGDTQYF. The CDR3 DNA follows: TGCGCCAGCAGCTTGGGGACAGGGGTCTTGGGGGATACGCAGTATTTT.

The chain has TRBV4-2 and TRBJ2-5, with TRBD2 identical over 7 bases. Germline CDR1 and CDR2: LGHNA and YNFKEQ. The CDR3 runs 21 residues. V lost 0 bases, J lost 4 bases, and 23 bases stayed unmatched. The chain's CDR3 is CASSQDISARETSPSVETQYF. CDR3 nucleotides: TGTGCCAGCAGCCAAGATATTTCAGCGCGTGAGACTAGCCCATCAGTAGAGACCCAGTACTTC.

The V and J genes are TRBV30 and TRBJ1-1, with 7 nucleotides matching TRBD1. This CDR3 is 14 amino acids long. The germline CDR1 and CDR2 sequences are GTSNPN and SVGIG (reference sequence). V shed 0 bases and J 3 bases; nucleotides not matched to a gene: 4. CDR3 sequence (DNA): TGTGCCTGGAGTGTCAGGGGGAGAGACACTGAAGCTTTCTTT. Its protein product is CAWSVRGRDTEAFF.

V is TRBV6-5 and J is TRBJ1-1; the D is unclear. The CDR3 is 13 amino acids. The germline V and J ends were trimmed by 8 bases and 3 bases, with 13 bases remaining between them. The germline CDR1 and CDR2 sequences are MNHEY and SVGAGI. The CDR3 here is CASGASAYTEAFF. The CDR3 DNA follows: TGTGCCAGCGGAGCAAGCGCTTACACTGAAGCTTTCTTT.

In DNA, the CDR3 is TGTGCCAGCAGCTTAAGGGACAGTGGCACTGAAGCTTTCTTT. It yields the protein CASSLRDSGTEAFF. The gene calls are TRBV7-6 and TRBJ1-1; 7 positions match TRBD1. Germline values: CDR1 SGHVS, CDR2 FNYEAQ. Losses at the gene ends were 2 bases for V and 4 bases for J; bases not matched to a gene: 4. The CDR3 is 14 amino acids.

The genes are TRBV18 and TRBJ2-3; possibly TRBD2 for D (6 bases). V was shortened by 1 base and J by 1 base, with 9 bases between the two germline ends. CDR1 and CDR2 from the germline V gene are KGHSH and LQKENI. There are 15 residues in the CDR3. CDR3 loop: CASSPQPSGTDTQYF. CDR3 DNA sequence: TGTGCCAGCTCACCACAGCCTAGCGGCACAGATACGCAGTATTTT.

V usage is TRBV19 and J usage is TRBJ2-7; 7 bases are a match to TRBD1. CDR1 is LNHDA, CDR2 SQIVND, per germline (reference sequence). The J segment lost 4 bases and the V segment lost 3 bases, leaving 6 bases of the junction unmatched. This CDR3 is 14 amino acids long. The CDR3 here is CASSIRTGTYEQYF. Here the CDR3 DNA reads TGTGCCAGTAGTATCCGGACAGGTACTTACGAGCAGTACTTC.

This chain joins TRBV2 and TRBJ1-1, with TRBD1 matching over 8 bases. This CDR3 has 13 residues. Per the germline V gene, CDR1 is SNHLY and CDR2 is FYNNEI. The junction had 4 bases not matched to a gene; V was cut back by 6 bases and J by 4 bases. The CDR3 sequence: CASRGDRGTEAFF. In DNA, the CDR3 is TGTGCCAGCAGGGGAGACAGGGGCACTGAAGCTTTCTTT.

V usage is TRBV19 and J usage is TRBJ2-5; possibly TRBD1 for D (7 bases). This CDR3 is 14 amino acids long. The V end lost 8 bases, the J end lost 5 bases, and 18 bases lay between the germline ends. Germline V gene lookup returns CDR1 LNHDA and CDR2 SQIVND (reference sequence). The DNA of the CDR3 is TGTGCCAGTCAATCAGGGGGAGGTGCTGAGACCCAGTACTTC. Amino acid sequence: CASQSGGGAETQYF.

This rearrangement joins TRBV9 to TRBJ2-5, with 7 bases that match TRBD1. CDR1 SGDLS and CDR2 YYNGEE come from the germline V gene. This CDR3 is built from 15 residues. The V segment lost 0 bases and the J segment 1 base; nucleotides outside the gene matches: 3. CDR3 loop: CASSVGTGVQETQYF. In DNA, the CDR3 is TGTGCCAGCAGCGTAGGGACAGGTGTCCAAGAGACCCAGTACTTC.

The rearrangement joins TRBV6-2 or TRBV6-3 to TRBJ2-4, with 7 positions matching TRBD2. Germline CDR1 MNHEY, CDR2 SVGEGT. The CDR3 extends over 16 amino acids. Trimming cost V 2 bases and J 0 bases; bases outside gene matches: 4. CDR3 DNA: TGTGCCAGCAGTTACCCGGGGGGATTAGCCAAAAACATTCAGTACTTC. Translated: CASSYPGGLAKNIQYF.

About this clone: The sample holds other DNA sequences that translate to the same CDR3. The chain couples TRBV28 to TRBJ1-5, with D possibly being TRBD1 (5 bases). Germline loops: CDR1 MDHEN, CDR2 SYDVKM. V was cut by 7 bases and J by 2 bases, with 9 bases left in between. CDR3 length equals 13 residues. The chain's CDR3 is CASIPGGNQPQHF. The CDR3 DNA reads as TGTGCCAGCATCCCGGGGGGCAATCAGCCCCAGCATTTT.

V usage is TRBV7-3 and J usage is TRBJ2-1; TRBD2 aligns across 10 bases. Germline loops: CDR1 SGHTA, CDR2 FQGTGA. The V segment lost 4 bases and the J segment 7 bases; nucleotides outside the gene matches: 1. The CDR3 covers 13 residues. The CDR3 here is CASSWTSGNEQFF. CDR3 in DNA: TGTGCCAGCAGCTGGACTAGCGGTAATGAGCAGTTCTTC.

To note about this clone: Other DNA variants within this sample encode the same CDR3. The chain has TRBV5-1 and TRBJ1-1; 7 nucleotides agree with TRBD1. This CDR3 is 14 amino acids long. Germline V lookup: CDR1 SGHRS, CDR2 YFSETQ. J was trimmed by 3 bases and V by 0 bases; bases with no gene match: 2. The DNA of the CDR3 is TGCGCCAGCAGCTTGGGACAGGGATACACTGAAGCTTTCTTT. It specifies CASSLGQGYTEAFF.

The rearrangement uses TRBV7-2 and TRBJ1-1; tentatively, D is TRBD1 (5 bases). The germline CDR1 and CDR2 sequences are SGHTA and FQGNSA. The CDR3 has 14 amino acids. Trimming pared 5 bases from V and 4 bases from J, leaving 14 bases between. CDR3 sequence reads: CASSTGVPPTEAFF. CDR3 DNA: TGTGCCAGCAGCACGGGGGTCCCCCCCACTGAAGCTTTCTTT.

The V and J genes are TRBV7-2 and TRBJ2-7, with D tentatively TRBD2 (6 bases). The CDR3 sequence is 14 residues long. Germline V gene lookup returns CDR1 SGHTA and CDR2 FQGNSA. V was trimmed by 3 bases and J by 1 base, leaving 10 bases between them. CDR3 DNA: TGTGCCAGCAGCTTTCTCGGGACTTCCTACGAGCAGTACTTC. This encodes CASSFLGTSYEQYF.

The chain combines TRBV11-1 with TRBJ2-3, with a tentative D call TRBD2 (5 bases). Germline V gene sequence: CDR1 SGHAT, CDR2 FQDESV (reference sequence). The germline V and J ends were trimmed by 3 bases and 0 bases, with 13 bases remaining between them. CDR3 length: 16 residues. The CDR3 region has the DNA TGTGCCAGCAGCTTCGAGGGCAGACCTAGCACAGATACGCAGTATTTT. Encoded protein: CASSFEGRPSTDTQYF.

The genes are TRBV9 and TRBJ1-6; D ambiguous. V was trimmed by 0 bases and J by 8 bases, leaving 12 bases between them. The germline V gene has CDR1 SGDLS and CDR2 YYNGEE. The CDR3 consists of 15 residues. The CDR3 region is CASSVAGGRYSPLHF. For the CDR3, the DNA is TGTGCCAGCAGCGTAGCTGGTGGCCGCTATTCACCCCTCCACTTT.